These T cell receptor beta chains were read from a single sample in a study of blood T cell repertoires in COVID-19. Method: immunoSEQ multiplex PCR; TCRdb's copy keeps in-frame clones and lacks some. The table lists tens of thousands of clones, roughly 85% of them singletons, with over 35% in the top ten. Sequenced input: peripheral blood. The receptors derive from a man older than 75 with acute or convalescent COVID-19. Each CDR3 is given with its conserved first and last residue. Each record gives: J gene, D gene, V gene, CDR3 length, clone size, CDR3 DNA, CDR3 protein. D genes are given only for firm matches. Clone size is given for some rows only: seen once, a few or many times, or a class if the clone is expanded.

j_gene: TRBJ1-5
d_gene: TRBD1
v_gene: TRBV7-2
len: 16
abundance: NA
CDR3nt: TGTGCCAGCAGCGCTCCTCCAGGGGGATTGGGTCAGCCCCAGCATTTT
CDR3aa: CASSAPPGGLGQPQHF

j_gene: TRBJ1-2
d_gene: NA
v_gene: TRBV28
len: 14
abundance: NA
CDR3nt: TGTGCCAGCAGTTTATCTCCAGGGGAAGGAGGCTACACCTTC
CDR3aa: CASSLSPGEGGYTF

j_gene: TRBJ1-1
d_gene: NA
v_gene: TRBV5-6
len: 14
abundance: NA
CDR3nt: TGTGCCAGCAGCTTCTCACCTACGAACACTGAAGCTTTCTTT
CDR3aa: CASSFSPTNTEAFF

j_gene: TRBJ1-2
d_gene: NA
v_gene: TRBV6-5
len: 12
abundance: NA
CDR3nt: TGTGCCAGCAGACAGGGTAGCTATGGCTACACCTTC
CDR3aa: CASRQGSYGYTF

j_gene: TRBJ2-1
d_gene: TRBD1
v_gene: TRBV24-1
len: 15
abundance: NA
CDR3nt: TGTGCCACCAGTGACCCCGGGGACAGTTTATATGAGCAGTTCTTC
CDR3aa: CATSDPGDSLYEQFF

j_gene: TRBJ1-6
d_gene: NA
v_gene: TRBV9
len: 13
abundance: NA
CDR3nt: TGTGCCAGCAGCCCCACTTGGAATTCACCCCTCCACTTT
CDR3aa: CASSPTWNSPLHF

j_gene: TRBJ2-1
d_gene: TRBD1
v_gene: TRBV27
len: 15
abundance: NA
CDR3nt: TGTGCCAGCAGTTTGGACAGGGGGGGATACAATGAGCAGTTCTTC
CDR3aa: CASSLDRGGYNEQFF

j_gene: TRBJ2-2
d_gene: TRBD2
v_gene: TRBV18
len: 16
abundance: NA
CDR3nt: TGTGCCAGCTCACCACTACTAGCGGGAGCGCGAGGAGAGCTGTTTTTT
CDR3aa: CASSPLLAGARGELFF

j_gene: TRBJ2-1
d_gene: NA
v_gene: TRBV3-1/TRBV3-2
len: 13
abundance: NA
CDR3nt: TGTGCCAGCAGAGGAGGGTATGTTGATGAGCAGTTCTTC
CDR3aa: CASRGGYVDEQFF

j_gene: TRBJ2-1
d_gene: NA
v_gene: TRBV5-1
len: 11
abundance: NA
CDR3nt: TGCGCCAGCAGCTCTCCCCATGAGCAGTTCTTC
CDR3aa: CASSSPHEQFF

j_gene: TRBJ2-3
d_gene: NA
v_gene: TRBV7-6
len: 15
abundance: NA
CDR3nt: TGTGCCAGCAGCTTAAACAGCGGGAGCACAGATACGCAGTATTTT
CDR3aa: CASSLNSGSTDTQYF

j_gene: TRBJ2-1
d_gene: NA
v_gene: TRBV19
len: 14
abundance: NA
CDR3nt: TGTGCCAGTAGTATCAGACAGTCCTACAATGAGCAGTTCTTC
CDR3aa: CASSIRQSYNEQFF

j_gene: TRBJ2-7
d_gene: NA
v_gene: TRBV27
len: 13
abundance: NA
CDR3nt: TGTGCCAGCAGTTTAAGGGAGACCTACGAGCAGTACTTC
CDR3aa: CASSLRETYEQYF

j_gene: TRBJ2-7
d_gene: TRBD1
v_gene: TRBV29-1
len: 17
abundance: once
CDR3nt: TGCAGCGTTGATTCGTCTGGGAGACAGGGGGCTTACTACGAGCAGTACTTC
CDR3aa: CSVDSSGRQGAYYEQYF

j_gene: TRBJ2-4
d_gene: TRBD2
v_gene: TRBV5-6
len: 16
abundance: NA
CDR3nt: TGTGCCAGCAGCTTGCTTAGCGGGAGGGCCATCAACATTCAGTACTTC
CDR3aa: CASSLLSGRAINIQYF